This TCR beta chain was documented in a study of blood T cell repertoires in COVID-19. This clone is a singleton in its sample. Among Cohort 3 donors, those recovered had two negative PCRs, clearance, or symptom resolution. Germline CDR1 is SQVTM and CDR2 is ANQGSEA. The CDR3 is made up of 12 amino acids. With 2 bases removed from V and 5 bases from J, the gap between germline ends came to 10 bases. Study processing details: Amplified reference gene primers provided the basis for estimating nucleated cell counts. Sequencing was performed with immunoSEQ multiplex PCR; in TCRdb, only in-frame clones are kept and a portion is missing. V and J calls and clone size are those listed in that table; D and trimming were worked out from the DNA. The sample includes hundreds of thousands of clones, roughly 90% seen only once; the top ten take roughly 8.6%.

The sample taken for sequencing was PBMCs or T cells enriched from blood (not recorded which). The receptor's source is a man aged 35 to 55 who had recovered from COVID-19. The chain carries TRBV29-1 and TRBJ2-7; tentatively, D is TRBD1 (5 bases). The CDR3 reads CSVEIFRDEQYF. CDR3 nucleotide sequence: TGCAGCGTTGAAATCTTCAGGGACGAGCAGTACTTC.